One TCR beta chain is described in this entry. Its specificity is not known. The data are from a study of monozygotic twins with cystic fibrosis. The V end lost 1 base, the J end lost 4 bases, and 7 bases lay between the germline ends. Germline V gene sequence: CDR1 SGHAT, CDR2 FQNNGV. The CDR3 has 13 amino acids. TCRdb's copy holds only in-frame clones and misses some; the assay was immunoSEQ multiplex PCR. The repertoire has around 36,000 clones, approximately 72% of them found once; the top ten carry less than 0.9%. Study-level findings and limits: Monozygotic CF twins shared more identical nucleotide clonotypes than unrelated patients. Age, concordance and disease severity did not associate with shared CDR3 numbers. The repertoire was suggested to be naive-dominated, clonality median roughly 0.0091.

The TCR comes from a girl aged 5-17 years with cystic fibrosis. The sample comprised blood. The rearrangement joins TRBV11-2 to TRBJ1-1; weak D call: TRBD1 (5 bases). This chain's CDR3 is CASSLGRGTEAFF. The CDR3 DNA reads TGTGCCAGCAGCTTAGGTAGGGGCACTGAAGCTTTCTTT.